This TCR beta chain was sequenced in a study of blood T cell repertoires in COVID-19. Overall study: Sites across the United States, Italy and Spain contributed samples from acute and convalescent COVID-19.

Using immunoSEQ multiplex PCR, the repertoire was profiled, and TCRdb retains in-frame clones only, with some absent. The table lists roughly 98,000 clones, about 92% of them singletons. The CDR3 runs to 18 residues. J gave up 8 bases and V 1 base, and 11 bases lay outside the gene matches. CDR1 and CDR2 from the germline V gene are MNHEY and SMNVEV (reference sequence). V and J are TRBV27 and TRBJ1-6, with 10 bases aligning to TRBD1. This receptor was taken from a woman aged 55-70 years with active COVID-19. Material for sequencing was peripheral blood. The CDR3 DNA is TGTGCCAGCAGTTTATACGGCCCCCTGACAGGGGGCCATTCACCCCTCCACTTT. Its translation: CASSLYGPLTGGHSPLHF.